Sequencing of this TCR beta chain was carried out in a study of cytomegalovirus exposure and HLA in healthy donors. At the level of the study: HLA-typed donors were the source of approximately 88 million unique TCRs held in an early data release.

Amplification used 60 Vbeta primers and 13 Jbeta primers. This table comes from immunoSEQ multiplex PCR, and its TCRdb copy is limited to in-frame clones, with some not included. The sample records some 160,000 clones, 80% to 90% being singletons. About this clone itself: Antigen unknown.

Study results and caveats: Fewer N-insertions (relative to the roughly 660-donor mean) were reportedly seen in an Asian-associated ancestry cluster in a later analysis. Clonal expansion was found to be greater in HLA-associated TCR beta chains than in equally common others in a later analysis. Looking again later, the authors saw that most CMV-associated TCR beta chains seemed HLA-restricted.

The CDR3 is 14 residues long. CDR1 and CDR2 from the germline V gene are SGDLS and YYNGEE. V dropped 0 bases and J dropped 5 bases, with 11 bases sitting between them. This sequence was found in a woman aged 40 to 49 in good health and CMV-seropositive. The chain carries TRBV9 and TRBJ2-5, with D perhaps matching TRBD2 (6 bases). Sample: PBMCs. CDR3 coding DNA: TGTGCCAGCAGCGTAGGTCCTGGGGGGGAGACCCAGTACTTC. This sequence encodes CASSVGPGGETQYF.